These 30 T cell receptor beta chains were sequenced from one sample in a study of response to subunit inactivated influenza vaccine. MiXCR, run by TCRdb on the RT-PCR reads, gives a single entry per CDR3 protein. Of more than 700,000 distinct CDR3 sequences in the sample, approximately 21% were seen once. The sequenced sample was PBMCs from blood, obtained about 5 days after vaccination. The receptors were sampled from a man aged 45-60 years who received an inactivated influenza vaccine.

As regards this clonotype: At one of its ends the junction is not consistent with the germline gene, which may arise from a read error. The chain links TRBV5-1 to TRBJ2-1; D may be TRBD1 (6 bases). Germline V gene lookup returns CDR1 SGHRS and CDR2 YFSETQ. This CDR3 region has 15 residues. DNA for the CDR3: TGCGCCAGCTCCGTGGTCGGACTTGGGGACAATGAGCGGTTCTTC. This gives the protein CASSVVGLGDNERFF.

V usage is TRBV14 and J usage is TRBJ2-3; 9 positions agree with TRBD1. The CDR3 loop spans 17 amino acids. CDR1 is SGHDN and CDR2 is FVKESK in the germline V gene. Unmatched junction bases numbered 9, after V lost 5 bases and J lost 0 bases. The CDR3: CASSDPGTGYSTDTQYF. The CDR3 DNA sequence: TGTGCCAGCAGCGATCCTGGGACAGGGTATAGCACAGATACGCAGTATTTT.

The chain uses TRBV28 and TRBJ2-1; 7 bases line up with TRBD2. CDR3 length: 15 residues. With V trimmed by 6 bases and J by 6 bases, 11 bases remained unmatched. From germline, CDR1 is MDHEN and CDR2 SYDVKM. CDR3 region: CASRPTSPRANEQFF. The CDR3 coding sequence is TGTGCCAGCAGACCGACTAGCCCGAGAGCCAATGAGCAGTTCTTC. Filled out from reference TRBV28 and TRBJ2-1, the complete variable domain reads DVKVTQSSRYLVKRTGEKVFLECVQDMDHENMFWYRQDPGLGLRLIYFSYDVKMKEKGDIPEGYSVSREKKERFSLILESASTNQTSMYLCASRPTSPRANEQFFGPGTRLTVL.

This sequence joins TRBV6-1 and TRBJ2-7; 7 nucleotides align to TRBD2. J lost 3 bases, V lost 11 bases, and 13 bases had no gene match. Germline V gene lookup returns CDR1 MNHNS and CDR2 SASEGT. The CDR3 spans 14 residues. This chain's CDR3 is CASSLGGMNYEQYF. Written as DNA, the CDR3 is TGTGCCTCGTCCCTGGGAGGGATGAACTACGAGCAGTACTTC.

The J gene is TRBJ2-2, the V gene TRBV7-8, with no clear D. Between the trimmed V and J ends, which lost 4 bases and 6 bases, there was a span of 15 bases. Germline loops: CDR1 SGHVS, CDR2 FQNEAQ. This CDR3 contains 15 residues. CDR3 loop: CASSSVRLSSGELFF. The CDR3, as DNA: TGTGCCAGCAGCTCCGTAAGGTTATCGTCCGGGGAGCTGTTTTTT.

This clonotype was observed at least ten times. The chain has TRBV11-2 and TRBJ2-3; D is ambiguous. CDR3 length: 11 residues. Germline-derived CDR1 and CDR2 are SGHAT and FQNNGV. V lost 8 bases and J 1 base, leaving 4 bases between the germline ends. CDR3 sequence reads: CASRRTDTQYF. The CDR3 nucleotides read TGTGCCAGCCGACGCACAGATACGCAGTATTTT.

This rearrangement joins TRBV29-1 to TRBJ1-2, with D possibly being TRBD1 (5 bases). Germline-derived CDR1 and CDR2 are SQVTM and ANQGSEA. Trimming cost V 1 base and J 6 bases, with 15 bases left between them. The CDR3 loop spans 14 amino acids. CDR3 region: CSVEGLPGIDGYTF. CDR3 nucleotides: TGCAGCGTTGAAGGCCTCCCAGGGATTGATGGCTACACCTTC.

This clonotype showed up just a few times. The chain combines TRBV14 with TRBJ2-3; tentatively, D is TRBD1 (6 bases). The CDR3 totals 16 residues. V shed 4 bases and J shed 2 bases, with 16 bases lying between them. Germline V gene sequence: CDR1 SGHDN, CDR2 FVKESK. CDR3 in amino acids: CASSLGWGPNTDTQYF. CDR3 DNA: TGTGCCAGCAGCCTCGGTTGGGGGCCAAACACAGATACGCAGTATTTT. Based on the CDR3 plus reference TRBV14 and TRBJ2-3, the full variable domain is EAGVTQFPSHSVIEKGQTVTLRCDPISGHDNLYWYRRVMGKEIKFLLHFVKESKQDESGMPNNRFLAERTGGTYSTLKVQPAELEDSGVYFCASSLGWGPNTDTQYFGPGTRLTVL.

This sequence joins TRBV5-1 and TRBJ1-1; no clear D gene. The germline gives CDR1 SGHRS, CDR2 YFSETQ. The V and J ends lost 5 bases and 2 bases respectively, with 10 bases between them. There are 13 residues in the CDR3. This chain's CDR3 is CASRWEHNTEAFF. The CDR3 DNA follows: TGCGCCAGCAGATGGGAGCATAACACTGAAGCTTTCTTT.

This clonotype was detected a few times. The J gene is TRBJ2-1, the V gene TRBV5-1; TRBD1 or TRBD2 may be the D gene (6 bases each). CDR3 length: 14 residues. Looked up from germline, CDR1 is SGHRS and CDR2 is YFSETQ. The V and J ends lost 4 bases and 10 bases respectively, with 18 bases between them. This chain's CDR3 is CASSATGASIEQFF. The CDR3, as DNA: TGCGCCAGCAGCGCAACGGGGGCGTCTATCGAGCAGTTCTTC.

This clonotype occurred a few times. The V call is TRBV24-1, the J call TRBJ2-1, with TRBD1 identical over 11 bases. Germline loops: CDR1 KGHDR, CDR2 SFDVKD. The V and J ends lost 12 bases and 5 bases, in that order; junction bases with no gene match: 8. The CDR3 extends over 14 amino acids. CDR3: CAPSGTGGNNEQFF. Written as DNA, the CDR3 is TGTGCCCCGTCCGGGACAGGGGGGAACAATGAGCAGTTCTTC.

This clonotype was observed a few times. This chain connects TRBV24-1 to TRBJ2-7; D is unclear. CDR1 is KGHDR, CDR2 SFDVKD, per germline. The V and J ends lost 1 base and 2 bases respectively, with 8 bases between them. The length of the CDR3 is 14 residues. Written as DNA, the CDR3 is TGTGCCACCAGTGATTTTCGCCAGACCTACGAGCAGTACTTC. Protein: CATSDFRQTYEQYF.

The V call is TRBV9, the J call TRBJ2-6; D perhaps matches TRBD2 (6 bases). CDR1 is SGDLS, CDR2 YYNGEE, per germline. The CDR3 is 16 amino acids. V was cut by 3 bases and J by 3 bases, with 13 bases left in between. As DNA, the CDR3 is TGTGCCAGCAGCGCCATGGCGGGGTTTGGGGCCAACGTCCTGACTTTC. This gives the protein CASSAMAGFGANVLTF.

The rearrangement links TRBV6-1 to TRBJ2-1; 7 nucleotides match TRBD1. The ends lost 6 bases at V and 7 bases at J; junction bases unmatched: 12. Germline loops: CDR1 MNHNS, CDR2 SASEGT. The CDR3 contains 15 residues. CDR3: CASRNRGPSRNEQFF. For the CDR3, the DNA is TGTGCCAGCAGAAACAGGGGTCCTTCGAGGAATGAGCAGTTCTTC.

This clonotype was counted at least ten times. The V and J genes are TRBV5-1 and TRBJ2-7; 11 positions agree with TRBD2. The CDR3 runs 15 residues. With 3 bases clipped from V and 2 bases from J, the junction kept 4 bases outside the gene matches. Germline V lookup: CDR1 SGHRS, CDR2 YFSETQ. The CDR3 nucleotides are TGCGCCAGCAGCTCCGTAGCGGGGGGGCCCTACGAGCAGTACTTC. Amino acid sequence: CASSSVAGGPYEQYF.

As to this clonotype: Just one base apart from a much larger clone, this may be a read error. This chain connects TRBV24-1 to TRBJ2-3; D remains ambiguous. This CDR3 has 11 residues. V was trimmed by 5 bases and J by 1 base, leaving 0 bases between them. Germline V CDR1 and CDR2: KGHDR, SFDVKD. The DNA of the CDR3 is TGTGCCACCAGTGGCACAGATACGCAGTATTTT. This sequence encodes CATSGTDTQYF.

This clonotype turned up a few times. V is TRBV6-2 or TRBV6-3 and J is TRBJ2-5, with a possible D match to TRBD1 (5 bases). With 4 bases removed from V and 4 bases from J, the gap between germline ends came to 13 bases. Looked up from germline, CDR1 is MNHEY and CDR2 is SVGEGT. The CDR3 loop spans 14 amino acids. CDR3 loop: CASSSQGLRETQYF. CDR3 DNA sequence: TGTGCCAGCAGTTCCCAGGGTTTACGAGAGACCCAGTACTTC.

This chain uses TRBV7-2 with TRBJ2-7; TRBD1 aligns across 9 bases. This CDR3 spans 15 amino acids. Germline CDR1 reads SGHTA; CDR2 reads FQGNSA. The V segment lost 5 bases and the J segment 3 bases; nucleotides outside the gene matches: 8. Here the CDR3 reads CASSPPDRGIYEQYF. Written as DNA, the CDR3 is TGTGCCAGCAGCCCTCCGGACAGGGGAATCTACGAGCAGTACTTC. The full variable domain, completed using reference TRBV7-2 and TRBJ2-7, is GAGVSQSPSNKVTEKGKDVELRCDPISGHTALYWYRQSLGQGLEFLIYFQGNSAPDKSGLPSDRFSAERTGGSVSTLTIQRTQQEDSAVYLCASSPPDRGIYEQYFGPGTRLTVT.

The table lists this clonotype with a few counts. The CDR3 loop is CASSDGGANVLTF. CDR3 bases: TGTGCCAGCAGCGATGGAGGGGCCAACGTCCTGACTTTC. The gene calls are TRBV5-6 and TRBJ2-6; D gene ambiguous. V was cut by 4 bases and J by 4 bases, with 6 bases left in between. The CDR3 runs to 13 residues. Germline V gives CDR1 SGHDT, CDR2 YYEEEE.

This clonotype has ten or more counts. The chain recombines TRBV29-1 with TRBJ1-5, with D tentatively TRBD1 (6 bases). This CDR3 is built from 13 residues. Germline V CDR1 and CDR2: SQVTM, ANQGSEA. Trimming left V 4 bases short and J 2 bases short, with 9 bases between. The CDR3 DNA reads TGCAGCGTTGGACAGGCGGGCAATCAGCCCCAGCATTTT. Translated: CSVGQAGNQPQHF.

This clonotype was seen a few times. The CDR3 protein is CASSQDFGRGAAEAFF. CDR3 nucleotides: TGTGCCAGCAGCCAAGACTTCGGCAGGGGTGCCGCTGAAGCTTTCTTT. The gene calls are TRBV4-2 and TRBJ1-1, with D maybe TRBD1 (6 bases). Trimming pared 0 bases from V and 6 bases from J, leaving 17 bases between. Germline values: CDR1 LGHNA, CDR2 YNFKEQ. The CDR3 totals 16 residues.

The table lists this clonotype with a few counts. CDR3 sequence: CSARDSKRNGYTF. The DNA of the CDR3 is TGCAGTGCTAGAGATTCGAAGCGGAACGGCTACACCTTC. The chain is built from TRBV20-1 and TRBJ1-2, with no clear D. V was shortened by 0 bases and J by 8 bases, with 13 bases between the two germline ends. There are 13 residues in the CDR3. CDR1 is DFQATT and CDR2 is SNEGSKA in the germline V gene (reference sequence).

The chain links TRBV3-1 to TRBJ2-5; maybe TRBD2 (5 bases). Germline CDR1 and CDR2: LGHDT and YNNKEL (reference sequence). The V end lost 4 bases, the J end lost 5 bases, and 14 bases lay between the germline ends. This CDR3 is 14 amino acids long. CDR3 coding DNA: TGTGCCAGCAGCCCAATTAGTACGGGGGAGACCCAGTACTTC. This codes for CASSPISTGETQYF.

The sample holds a few counts of this clonotype. The chain carries TRBV3-1 and TRBJ2-1; 7 positions match TRBD1. After removal of 6 bases from V and 10 bases from J, the junction contained 12 bases not matched to a gene. The length of the CDR3 is 14 residues. Germline V CDR1 and CDR2: LGHDT, YNNKEL (reference sequence). As DNA, the CDR3 is TGTGCCAGCAGACCCGGGACAGACGTAGGGGAGCAGTTCTTC. It translates to CASRPGTDVGEQFF.

This clonotype has more than one count but fewer than ten. The V gene is TRBV5-1, the J gene TRBJ2-5; 11 bases map to TRBD1. CDR3 length equals 15 residues. CDR1 and CDR2 (germline): SGHRS, YFSETQ. The V segment lost 4 bases and the J segment 5 bases; nucleotides outside the gene matches: 7. CDR3 loop: CASSNGQGAQETQYF. The CDR3 DNA reads as TGCGCCAGCAGCAATGGACAGGGGGCCCAGGAGACCCAGTACTTC.

This sequence joins TRBV6-2 or TRBV6-3 and TRBJ1-4; 7 nucleotides agree with TRBD1. The CDR3 sequence is 14 residues long. CDR1 MNHEY and CDR2 SVGEGT come from the germline V gene. Trimming removed 6 bases from V and 7 bases from J; junction bases left unmatched: 8. CDR3 DNA: TGTGCCAGCAGCCGACAGGGTGTCGGTGAAAAACTGTTTTTT. Translated, it gives CASSRQGVGEKLFF.

This clonotype occurred a few times. The chain employs TRBV4-2 and TRBJ1-1, with 7 bases lining up with TRBD1. The trim removed 0 bases at V and 1 base at J, leaving 8 bases unmatched. This CDR3 is built from 17 residues. The germline gives CDR1 LGHNA, CDR2 YNFKEQ. The CDR3 is CASSQDRTGVGNTEAFF. DNA for the CDR3: TGTGCCAGCAGCCAAGATCGGACAGGAGTCGGGAACACTGAAGCTTTCTTT.

The gene calls are TRBV29-1 and TRBJ2-7; tentative D call: TRBD1 (6 bases). Germline V CDR1 and CDR2: SQVTM, ANQGSEA. The V end was cut by 4 bases, the J end by 11 bases, with 21 bases between. The CDR3 has 13 amino acids. CDR3: CSVAMTGVGREYF. Written as DNA, the CDR3 is TGCAGCGTTGCCATGACAGGAGTGGGCCGGGAGTACTTC.

Points on this clonotype: At one boundary the junction diverges from the germline segment, which might be a read error. The chain couples TRBV5-1 to TRBJ2-3; TRBD1 matches at 8 bases. CDR3 length equals 15 residues. CDR1 is SGHRS and CDR2 is YFSETQ in the germline V gene. The CDR3, as DNA: TGTGCCAGCAGCACAGGACAGGGAGGTACAGATACGCAGTATTTT. Protein product: CASSTGQGGTDTQYF.

The rearrangement uses TRBV12-3 or TRBV12-4 and TRBJ2-2; D call uncertain. Trimming stripped 8 bases from V and 2 bases from J, with 12 bases between. This CDR3 has 14 amino acids. In DNA, the CDR3 is TGTGCCAGCCTATTGGGAATAAACACCGGGGAGCTGTTTTTT. Its protein product is CASLLGINTGELFF.